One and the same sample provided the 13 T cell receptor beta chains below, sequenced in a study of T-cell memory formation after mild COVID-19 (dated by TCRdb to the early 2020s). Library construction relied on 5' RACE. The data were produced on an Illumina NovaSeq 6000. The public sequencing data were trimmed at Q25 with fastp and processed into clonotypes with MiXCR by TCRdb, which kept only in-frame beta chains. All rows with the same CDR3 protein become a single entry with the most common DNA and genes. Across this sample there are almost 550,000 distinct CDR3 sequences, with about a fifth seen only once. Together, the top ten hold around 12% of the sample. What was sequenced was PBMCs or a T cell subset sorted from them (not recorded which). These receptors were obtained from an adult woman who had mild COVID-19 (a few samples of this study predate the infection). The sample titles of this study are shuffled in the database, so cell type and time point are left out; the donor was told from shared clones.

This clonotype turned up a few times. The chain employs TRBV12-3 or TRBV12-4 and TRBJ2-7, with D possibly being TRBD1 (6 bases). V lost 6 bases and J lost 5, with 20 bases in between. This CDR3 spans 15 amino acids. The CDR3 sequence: CASSRGQLLMNEQYF. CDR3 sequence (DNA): TGTGCCAGCAGCAGAGGACAGTTACTAATGAACGAGCAGTACTTC.

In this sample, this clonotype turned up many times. The CDR3 reads CASSLRSGKSSEQYF. CDR3 DNA: TGTGCCAGCAGTTTAAGGTCGGGTAAGAGCTCCGAGCAGTACTTC. The chain combines TRBV27 with TRBJ2-7, with D unclear. The length of the CDR3 is 15 residues. Germline V CDR1 and CDR2: MNHEY, SMNVEV (reference sequence). V lost 2 bases to trimming and J lost 6 bases, with 17 bases between them.

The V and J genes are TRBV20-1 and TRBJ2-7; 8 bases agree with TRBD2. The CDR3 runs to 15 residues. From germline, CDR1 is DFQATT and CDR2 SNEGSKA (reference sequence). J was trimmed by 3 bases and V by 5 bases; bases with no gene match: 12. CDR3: CSARSGRGVYYEQYF. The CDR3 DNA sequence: TGCAGTGCTCGGAGCGGGAGAGGGGTTTACTACGAGCAGTACTTC.

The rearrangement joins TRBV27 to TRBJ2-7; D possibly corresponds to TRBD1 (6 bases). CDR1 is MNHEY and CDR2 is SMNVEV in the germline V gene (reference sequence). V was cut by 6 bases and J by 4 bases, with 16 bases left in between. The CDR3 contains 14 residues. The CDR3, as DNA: TGTGCCAGCAGCCTACGCGGCAGGGGTTACGAGCAGTACTTC. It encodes CASSLRGRGYEQYF.

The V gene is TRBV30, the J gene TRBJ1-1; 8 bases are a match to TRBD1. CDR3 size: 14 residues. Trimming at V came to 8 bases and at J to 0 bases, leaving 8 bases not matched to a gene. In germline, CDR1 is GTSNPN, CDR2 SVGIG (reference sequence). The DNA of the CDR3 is TGTGCCAGCCAACCGGGACAGGTGAACACTGAAGCTTTCTTT. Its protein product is CASQPGQVNTEAFF.

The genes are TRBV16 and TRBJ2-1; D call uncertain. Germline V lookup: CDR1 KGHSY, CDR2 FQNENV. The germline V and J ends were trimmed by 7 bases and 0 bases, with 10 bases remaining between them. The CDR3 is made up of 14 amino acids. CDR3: CASTIRTSYNEQFF. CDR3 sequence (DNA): TGTGCCAGCACCATAAGGACCTCCTACAATGAGCAGTTCTTC. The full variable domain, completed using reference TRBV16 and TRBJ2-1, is GEEVAQTPKHLVRGEGQKAKLYCAPIKGHSYVFWYQQVLKNEFKFLISFQNENVFDETGMPKERFSAKCLPNSPCSLEIQATKLEDSAVYFCASTIRTSYNEQFFGPGTRLTVL.

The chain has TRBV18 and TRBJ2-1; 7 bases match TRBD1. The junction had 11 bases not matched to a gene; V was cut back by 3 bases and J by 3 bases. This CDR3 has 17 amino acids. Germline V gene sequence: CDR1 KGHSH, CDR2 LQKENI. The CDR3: CASSPRPGTDIYNEQFF. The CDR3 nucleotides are TGTGCCAGCTCACCCCGACCAGGGACAGATATCTACAATGAGCAGTTCTTC. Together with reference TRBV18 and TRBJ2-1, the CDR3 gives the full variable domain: NAGVMQNPRHLVRRRGQEARLRCSPMKGHSHVYWYRQLPEEGLKFMVYLQKENIIDESGMPKERFSAEFPKEGPSILRIQQVVRGDSAAYFCASSPRPGTDIYNEQFFGPGTRLTVL.

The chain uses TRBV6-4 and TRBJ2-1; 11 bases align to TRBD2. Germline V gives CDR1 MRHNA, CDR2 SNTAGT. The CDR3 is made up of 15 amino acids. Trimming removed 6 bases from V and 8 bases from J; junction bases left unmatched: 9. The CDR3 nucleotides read TGTGCCAGCAGAGTTGTAGCGGGAGGGTTCGATGAGCAGTTCTTC. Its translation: CASRVVAGGFDEQFF.

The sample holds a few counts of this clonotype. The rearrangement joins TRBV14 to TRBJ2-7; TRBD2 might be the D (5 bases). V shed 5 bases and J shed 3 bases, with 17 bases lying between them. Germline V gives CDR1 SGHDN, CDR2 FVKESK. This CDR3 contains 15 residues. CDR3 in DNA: TGTGCCAGCAGCTTGGTTCGGGAAGACCTCTACGAGCAGTACTTC. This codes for CASSLVREDLYEQYF.

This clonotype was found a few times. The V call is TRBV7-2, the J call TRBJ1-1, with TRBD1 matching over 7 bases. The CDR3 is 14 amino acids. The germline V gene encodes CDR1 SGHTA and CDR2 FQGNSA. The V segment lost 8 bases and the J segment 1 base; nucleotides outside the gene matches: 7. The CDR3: CASLLGTANTEAFF. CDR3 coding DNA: TGTGCCAGCCTACTCGGGACAGCGAACACTGAAGCTTTCTTT.

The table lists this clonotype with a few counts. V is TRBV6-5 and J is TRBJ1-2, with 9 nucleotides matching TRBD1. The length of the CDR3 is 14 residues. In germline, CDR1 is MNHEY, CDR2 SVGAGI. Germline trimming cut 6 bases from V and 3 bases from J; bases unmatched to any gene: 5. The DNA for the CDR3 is TGTGCCAGCAGACTTACAGGGGGCGACTATGGCTACACCTTC. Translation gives CASRLTGGDYGYTF.

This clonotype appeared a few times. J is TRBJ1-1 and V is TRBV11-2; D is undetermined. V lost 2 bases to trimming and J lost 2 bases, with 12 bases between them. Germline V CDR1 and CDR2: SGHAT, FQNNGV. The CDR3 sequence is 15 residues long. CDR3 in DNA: TGTGCCAGCAGCTTAAGTCGCTTCGGAAACACTGAAGCTTTCTTT. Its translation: CASSLSRFGNTEAFF.

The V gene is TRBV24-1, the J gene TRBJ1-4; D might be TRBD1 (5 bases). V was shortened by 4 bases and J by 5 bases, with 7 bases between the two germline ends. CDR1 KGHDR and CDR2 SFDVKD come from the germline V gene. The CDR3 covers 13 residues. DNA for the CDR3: TGTGCCACCAGTGAAGCAGGGAATGAAAAACTGTTTTTT. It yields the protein CATSEAGNEKLFF.